Listed here is a single TCR beta chain. In the original analysis: Cell counts per sample came from amplifying reference gene primers. Measured with immunoSEQ multiplex PCR; TCRdb has only the in-frame clones, and not every one. The V and J calls and clone size were taken over from that table, and D and trimming were inferred from the DNA. The data contain around 46,000 clones, 70% to 85% of them seen just once; the ten biggest clones take up more than 13%. The data are from a study of blood T cell repertoires in COVID-19. About the research overall: Samples taken during acute and convalescent COVID-19 were collected in the United States, Italy and Spain. PBMCs, B-cell-depleted T cells, or T cells were the source of the cDNA or gDNA that made up the material.

The CDR3 has 16 residues. Unmatched junction bases numbered 2, after V lost 0 bases and J lost 5 bases. CDR1 and CDR2 from the germline V gene are ENHRY and SYGVKD. The V gene is TRBV10-3, the J gene TRBJ1-5; 12 bases agree with TRBD1. The sequenced sample was peripheral blood. This TCR came from a human donor in a cohort sampled during active COVID-19. The chain's CDR3 is CAISESGTGGDQPQHF. The CDR3 bases are TGTGCCATCAGTGAGTCCGGGACAGGGGGCGATCAGCCCCAGCATTTT.